This T cell receptor (beta chain) was obtained from a study of blood T cell repertoires in COVID-19. The method was immunoSEQ multiplex PCR; TCRdb's version includes in-frame clones alone and lacks a portion of them. This table has about 180,000 clones, 70% to 90% appearing once. Germline CDR1 reads MNHEY; CDR2 reads SMNVEV (reference sequence). This CDR3 comprises 15 residues. The ends lost 3 bases at V and 9 bases at J; junction bases unmatched: 10. This TCR was recovered from a woman in her twenties or thirties with acute or convalescent COVID-19. The material sequenced was peripheral blood. The rearrangement uses TRBV27 and TRBJ2-1; 8 bases map to TRBD1. The CDR3 bases are TGTGCCAGCAGTTTTCGGACCGGGACAGGTTTTGAGCAGTTCTTC. Translation: CASSFRTGTGFEQFF.